The 29 T cell receptor beta chains given below trace back to one sample, sequenced in a study of T cells in Graves' hyperthyroidism and ophthalmopathy. Amplified TCR beta CDR3 regions came from RNA transcripts. Carried out on the TCR CDR3, a first-round RT-PCR used the HTBI primer set. A single record per CDR3 protein comes from TCRdb applying MiXCR to the multiplex PCR reads. The data contain roughly 750,000 distinct CDR3 sequences, approximately 16% of them seen just once; the ten biggest clones take up under 10%. The sample was blood. All receptors derive from a man younger than 35 with Graves' hyperthyroidism.

This clonotype was counted only a few times. V and J are TRBV7-9 and TRBJ2-7; D not resolved. With 4 bases removed from V and 6 bases from J, the gap between germline ends came to 16 bases. The CDR3 sequence is 14 residues long. Germline V gives CDR1 SEHNR, CDR2 FQNEAQ (reference sequence). As DNA, the CDR3 is TGTGCCAGCAGCTCCTACGACGTATCAAGCGAGCAGTACTTC. It translates to CASSSYDVSSEQYF. Together with reference TRBV7-9 and TRBJ2-7, the CDR3 gives the full variable domain: DTGVSQNPRHKITKRGQNVTFRCDPISEHNRLYWYRQTLGQGPEFLTYFQNEAQLEKSRLLSDRFSAERPKGSFSTLEIQRTEQGDSAMYLCASSSYDVSSEQYFGPGTRLTVT.

The sample holds a few counts of this clonotype. This chain connects TRBV29-1 to TRBJ2-5, with 8 bases fitting TRBD1. The CDR3 extends over 12 amino acids. Trimming took 7 bases from V and 2 from J; bases not matched to a gene: 3. CDR1 and CDR2 from the germline V gene are SQVTM and ANQGSEA. CDR3 residues: CSADRDQETQYF. CDR3 nucleotides: TGCAGCGCGGACAGGGATCAAGAGACCCAGTACTTC.

The DNA of the CDR3 is TGTGCCTGGAGTGACTGGGCAGGGGAAAACACCGGGGAGCTGTTTTTT. Translated, it gives CAWSDWAGENTGELFF. The rearrangement joins TRBV30 to TRBJ2-2, with D possibly being TRBD1 (6 bases). The germline V gene has CDR1 GTSNPN and CDR2 SVGIG (reference sequence). The V end lost 1 base, the J end lost 2 bases, and 14 bases lay between the germline ends. This CDR3 spans 16 amino acids. Supplemented by reference TRBV30 and TRBJ2-2, the full variable domain reads SQTIHQWPATLVQPVGSPLSLECTVEGTSNPNLYWYRQAAGRGLQLLFYSVGIGQISSEVPQNLSASRPQDRQFILSSKKLLLSDSGFYLCAWSDWAGENTGELFFGEGSRLTVL.

There are a few counts of this clonotype. V gene TRBV9 combines with J gene TRBJ1-5; TRBD1 aligns across 7 bases. V lost 5 bases, J lost 3 bases, and 11 bases stayed unmatched. This CDR3 region has 16 residues. Germline values: CDR1 SGDLS, CDR2 YYNGEE. CDR3 loop: CASSPQGGSTNQPQHF. CDR3 coding DNA: TGTGCCAGCAGTCCCCAGGGGGGTAGTACCAATCAGCCCCAGCATTTT.

As regards this clonotype: Only one base separates this from a far larger clonotype, so it likely reflects a read error. This sequence joins TRBV28 and TRBJ2-2; D possibly corresponds to TRBD2 (5 bases). The CDR3 consists of 13 residues. The germline CDR1 and CDR2 sequences are MDHEN and SYDVKM. The CDR3: CASSLANTGEPFF. The CDR3 nucleotides are TGTGCCAGCAGTTTGGCGAACACCGGGGAGCCGTTTTTT. The whole variable domain, remainder taken from reference TRBV28 and TRBJ2-2, is DVKVTQSSRYLVKRTGEKVFLECVQDMDHENMFWYRQDPGLGLRLIYFSYDVKMKEKGDIPEGYSVSREKKERFSLILESASTNQTSMYLCASSLANTGEPFFGEGSRLTVL.

This clonotype was found a few times. This chain links TRBV5-6 with TRBJ1-2, with D tentatively TRBD1 (6 bases). V was shortened by 3 bases and J by 8 bases, with 17 bases between the two germline ends. CDR1 and CDR2 from the germline V gene are SGHDT and YYEEEE. The CDR3 runs to 14 residues. The CDR3 protein is CASSSDRFGGGYTF. As DNA, the CDR3 is TGTGCCAGCAGCTCTGACAGGTTCGGCGGGGGCTACACCTTC.

At least ten counts were recorded for this clonotype. Here the CDR3 DNA reads TGTGCCAGCAGCCCAACGGTGGGACTAGCGGGAGATACGCAGTATTTT. As protein: CASSPTVGLAGDTQYF. This sequence joins TRBV28 and TRBJ2-3, with TRBD2 identical over 12 bases. Trimming at V came to 6 bases and at J to 5 bases, leaving 9 bases not matched to a gene. Germline V gene data show CDR1 as MDHEN and CDR2 as SYDVKM. This CDR3 has 16 amino acids.

The V and J genes are TRBV28 and TRBJ1-1, with D maybe TRBD1 (5 bases). Germline CDR1 and CDR2: MDHEN and SYDVKM. There are 11 residues in the CDR3. V lost 8 bases, J lost 6 bases, and 10 bases lay in between. CDR3 amino acids: CASRGKPEAFF. The CDR3 bases are TGTGCCAGCCGGGGGAAGCCTGAAGCTTTCTTT.

V usage is TRBV6-1 and J usage is TRBJ2-7, with 7 bases that match TRBD2. V lost 4 bases to trimming and J lost 3 bases; unmatched junction nucleotides: 3. The CDR3 spans 13 residues. The germline gives CDR1 MNHNS, CDR2 SASEGT. DNA of the CDR3: TGTGCCAGCAGTGGTAGCGGGTACTACGAGCAGTACTTC. It specifies CASSGSGYYEQYF.

Ten or more counts support this clonotype. This sequence joins TRBV12-5 and TRBJ2-1, with 10 bases lining up with TRBD1. The CDR3 contains 14 residues. V lost 4 bases, J lost 5 bases, and 2 bases stayed unmatched. Looked up from germline, CDR1 is LGHNT and CDR2 is FRNRAP. This chain's CDR3 is CASGSGTGDNEQFF. DNA for the CDR3: TGTGCTAGTGGTTCCGGGACAGGGGACAATGAGCAGTTCTTC.

Remarks on this clonotype: At one end, the junction sequence differs from germline, possibly due to a read error. The V gene is TRBV20-1, the J gene TRBJ1-1; D perhaps matches TRBD1 (5 bases). Germline lookup yields CDR1 DFQATT and CDR2 SNEGSKA (reference sequence). The CDR3 is 11 residues long. CDR3 in DNA: TGCAGTGCTAGCTCAGGGTTCTGGCAGCTCTTT. Translation: CSASSGFWQLF.

This clonotype appeared a few times. This chain joins TRBV7-9 and TRBJ2-3; tentatively, D is TRBD2 (6 bases). The CDR3 is made up of 16 amino acids. Germline CDR1 and CDR2: SEHNR and FQNEAQ (reference sequence). Trimming cost V 6 bases and J 2 bases, with 18 bases left between them. The DNA for the CDR3 is TGTGCCAGCAGTCCTCCGGGAGCCCATTCCACAGATACGCAGTATTTT. It is translated as CASSPPGAHSTDTQYF.

This clonotype was recorded a few times. One end of the junction does not line up with germline, which may come from a read error. The chain joins TRBV7-7 to TRBJ2-2, with a possible D match to TRBD2 (6 bases). The CDR3 is 15 amino acids. The germline CDR1 and CDR2 sequences are SSHAT and FNYEAQ (reference sequence). The CDR3 is CASSLVGGNTGELFF. The CDR3 nucleotides are TGTGCTAGCAGCTTAGTCGGGGGGAACACCGGGGAGCTGTTTTTT.

This chain joins TRBV28 and TRBJ2-1; D remains unclear. Germline V gives CDR1 MDHEN, CDR2 SYDVKM. The CDR3 totals 14 residues. V shed 3 bases and J shed 2 bases, with 8 bases lying between them. Here the CDR3 reads CASSFTRTYNEQFF. In DNA form, the CDR3 reads TGTGCCAGCAGTTTCACCCGGACCTACAATGAGCAGTTCTTC.

This chain links TRBV25-1 with TRBJ2-5; TRBD2 aligns across 7 bases. The germline V gene has CDR1 MGHDK and CDR2 SYGVNS. The length of the CDR3 is 14 residues. V trimming: 3 bases; J trimming: 2 bases; junction bases outside the gene matches: 3. The CDR3 here is CASSEVAGQETQYF. In nucleotides, the CDR3 is TGTGCCAGCAGTGAGGTAGCGGGTCAAGAGACCCAGTACTTC.

A note on this clonotype: A much larger clone lies a single base off, so this may be a read error. The rearrangement uses TRBV7-2 and TRBJ2-7; D is unresolved. The V end lost 4 bases, the J end lost 2 bases, and 15 bases lay between the germline ends. Germline lookup yields CDR1 SGHTA and CDR2 FQGNSA. The CDR3 totals 15 residues. CDR3 residues: CASSSNQRQTYEQYF. The CDR3 nucleotides are TGTGCCAGCAGCTCCAACCAGAGGCAAACCTACGAGCAGTACTTC. Complete variable domain (other parts from reference TRBV7-2 and TRBJ2-7): GAGVSQSPSNKVTEKGKDVELRCDPISGHTALYWYRQSLGQGLEFLIYFQGNSAPDKSGLPSDRFSAERTGGSVSTLTIQRTQQEDSAVYLCASSSNQRQTYEQYFGPGTRLTVT.

As DNA, the CDR3 is TGCAGCGTCCCACAGGGGGGAGGCTACACCTTC. Its protein is CSVPQGGGYTF. The chain uses TRBV29-1 and TRBJ1-2; 8 bases line up with TRBD1. CDR1 SQVTM and CDR2 ANQGSEA come from the germline V gene. CDR3 size: 11 residues. V gave up 6 bases and J gave up 8 bases; unmatched junction bases: 5. The full variable domain, completed using reference TRBV29-1 and TRBJ1-2, is SAVISQKPSRDICQRGTSLTIQCQVDSQVTMMFWYRQQPGQSLTLIATANQGSEATYESGFVIDKFPISRPNLTFSTLTVSNMSPEDSSIYLCSVPQGGGYTFGSGTRLTVV.

Only a few counts were recorded for this clonotype. The CDR3 nucleotides read TGTGCCAGCAGCATAGGTGCTAGCGGGATTATCTACGAGCAGTACTTC. Amino acid sequence: CASSIGASGIIYEQYF. This chain links TRBV9 with TRBJ2-7, with 9 bases matching TRBD2. CDR1 and CDR2 (germline): SGDLS, YYNGEE. The CDR3 sequence is 16 residues long. The V and J ends lost 4 bases and 3 bases, in that order; junction bases with no gene match: 11.

This clonotype was seen a handful of times. The V call is TRBV9, the J call TRBJ2-5; possibly TRBD2 for D (5 bases). The length of the CDR3 is 15 residues. Trimming stripped 2 bases from V and 4 bases from J, with 15 bases between. Germline CDR1 and CDR2: SGDLS and YYNGEE. As DNA, the CDR3 is TGTGCCAGCAGCGTGACCGGGGTCGGAGGAGAGACCCAGTACTTC. Translated: CASSVTGVGGETQYF.

The sample holds many counts of this clonotype. The J gene is TRBJ2-5, the V gene TRBV11-2; D is possibly TRBD2 (7 bases). V was shortened by 5 bases and J by 0 bases, with 13 bases between the two germline ends. This CDR3 region has 15 residues. Germline CDR1 reads SGHAT; CDR2 reads FQNNGV. The CDR3: CASSLGGGDQETQYF. CDR3 nucleotide sequence: TGTGCCAGCAGCCTAGGGGGAGGGGACCAAGAGACCCAGTACTTC.

The genes are TRBV28 and TRBJ1-2; the D gene is possibly TRBD1 (6 bases). The CDR3 covers 12 residues. From germline, CDR1 is MDHEN and CDR2 SYDVKM. V shed 6 bases and J shed 7 bases, with 12 bases lying between them. The DNA for the CDR3 is TGTGCCAGCAGGGCCACAGGGTCTGGCTACACCTTC. Protein product: CASRATGSGYTF.

This clonotype was seen repeatedly, ten times or more. CDR3 amino acids: CASSPTPREDEQFF. The CDR3 region has the DNA TGTGCCAGCAGTCCCACACCGCGGGAGGATGAGCAGTTCTTC. The chain is built from TRBV2 and TRBJ2-1, with 8 nucleotides matching TRBD2. The CDR3 runs 14 residues. V was clipped by 5 bases and J by 8 bases; unmatched bases: 8. The germline gives CDR1 SNHLY, CDR2 FYNNEI.

A few counts support this clonotype. The V call is TRBV9, the J call TRBJ1-2, with a tentative D call TRBD1 (5 bases). The length of the CDR3 is 14 residues. Germline CDR1 reads SGDLS; CDR2 reads YYNGEE. V lost 5 bases and J lost 7, with 18 bases in between. The CDR3, as DNA: TGTGCCAGCAGGCGATATGGGGCAGAGGGTGGCTACACCTTC. Translation: CASRRYGAEGGYTF.

The J gene is TRBJ1-2, the V gene TRBV5-6; D may be TRBD1 (6 bases). This CDR3 contains 15 residues. Per germline, CDR1 SGHDT and CDR2 YYEEEE. Between the trimmed V and J ends, which lost 1 base and 2 bases, there was a span of 12 bases. The CDR3 bases are TGTGCCAGCAGCTTGACAGGGTTCGTCAACTATGGCTACACCTTC. Translating gives CASSLTGFVNYGYTF.

This clonotype was observed many times. The genes are TRBV29-1 and TRBJ2-7; D is unresolved. Trimming shortened V by 6 bases and J by 3 bases, and 12 bases separated the two germline ends. The CDR3 has 12 residues. CDR1 and CDR2 (germline): SQVTM, ANQGSEA. For the CDR3, the DNA is TGCAGCGTCACCGGACGGAGCTACGAGCAGTACTTC. Its translation is CSVTGRSYEQYF.

The chain joins TRBV12-3 or TRBV12-4 to TRBJ2-2; weak D call: TRBD1 (6 bases). With 3 bases removed from V and 7 bases from J, the gap between germline ends came to 15 bases. This CDR3 comprises 15 residues. CDR3 amino acids: CASSFGARGNGELFF. Written as DNA, the CDR3 is TGTGCCAGCAGTTTTGGGGCTAGGGGGAACGGGGAGCTGTTTTTT.

The V and J genes are TRBV2 and TRBJ2-3, with TRBD2 matching 9 bases. V lost 11 bases, J lost 2 bases, and 20 bases stayed unmatched. Germline CDR1 is SNHLY and CDR2 is FYNNEI. This CDR3 contains 18 residues. The CDR3 sequence: CASKQGLAGTEVTDTQYF. CDR3 in DNA: TGTGCCTCAAAACAGGGTCTAGCGGGAACGGAGGTCACAGATACGCAGTATTTT.

A remark on this clonotype: The junction departs from germline at one end; a sequencing error may be responsible. The chain is built from TRBV7-9 and TRBJ2-7, with D possibly TRBD1 on 5 matching bases. Germline V gives CDR1 SEHNR, CDR2 FQNEAQ (reference sequence). The CDR3 runs 11 residues. The CDR3 sequence is CAISLRDEQYF. The CDR3 coding sequence is TGTGCCATCAGCCTCAGGGACGAGCAGTACTTC.

This clonotype occurred a few times. The CDR3, as DNA: TGTGCCAGCACCCGGAGAGGGGCCCAGCCCCAGCATTTT. This translates into CASTRRGAQPQHF. This rearrangement joins TRBV2 to TRBJ1-5; D is possibly TRBD1 (5 bases). Germline CDR1 and CDR2: SNHLY and FYNNEI. The V end was cut by 7 bases, the J end by 7 bases, with 14 bases between. This CDR3 is built from 13 residues.